This TCR beta chain was sequenced in a study of blood T cell repertoires in COVID-19. About the study: Whether acute or convalescent, the COVID-19 samples came from the United States, Italy and Spain. PBMCs, B-cell-depleted T cells, or T cells provided the cDNA or gDNA that made up the material.

The CDR3 is made up of 15 amino acids. The V end was cut by 3 bases, the J end by 6 bases, with 17 bases between. Looked up from germline, CDR1 is MNHEY and CDR2 is SVGEGT. Under the authors' procedure: Scientists estimated how many nucleated cells there were by amplifying reference gene primers. Here immunoSEQ multiplex PCR was the method, and the copy in TCRdb shows in-frame clones only, minus some. The DNA was the basis for D and trimming; V, J and clone size are from that table. Among tens of thousands of clones listed, roughly 89% were seen once. The sequencing sample was made of peripheral blood. The receptor was isolated from a man in his forties or fifties with acute or convalescent COVID-19. The chain has TRBV6-2 or TRBV6-3 and TRBJ1-2, with D possibly matching TRBD1 (6 bases). In DNA, the CDR3 is TGTGCCAGCAGTTATGCCCGCAGGGGAGAAGATGGCTACACCTTC. Translated, it gives CASSYARRGEDGYTF.